This TCR beta chain emerged from a study of blood T cell repertoires in COVID-19 (TCRdb year 2020). Some background on the complete study: Samples from collaborators originated in the United States, Italy and Spain and spanned both the acute and convalescent phases of COVID-19. The prospective study material was composed of cDNA or gDNA derived from T cells, B-cell-depleted T cells, or PBMCs. Deeply sampled blood TCRbeta repertoires from subjects exposed to, actively infected with, or recovered from COVID-19 were included in the dataset. A freely available public database, intended as a resource for researchers studying the immune response to SARS-CoV-2, is where the repertoires were released. The samples were drawn from two sources: the first 160 participants of the ongoing ImmuneRACE study, and about 1,300 subjects contributed by 6 global collaborators. Sample metadata almost always included a de-identified subject ID, COVID-19 status, age in years and sex. Where HLA class I and class II types were available, the types were taken from metadata supplied by the sample provider, not from assay-based typing.

This clone appeared once. Its target antigen remains unknown. The sample holds no much larger clone one base away, and base qualities are not on file. What the authors observed across the whole study: The quantity of clinical and demographic metadata differed by source and by participant and was supplied without curation.

The collaborating institutions used their own protocols to collect whole blood in K2EDTA tubes. For TCRbeta analysis, collaborators shipped samples as frozen whole blood, isolated PBMCs, or DNA extracted from either of those sample types. The CDR3 starts with the cysteine, ends with the phenylalanine, and has 14 residues. Just CDR3 DNA is preserved here, 42 bases in frame from base 1. Clipping removes 5 bases from V and 7 bases from J, with 7 as the unmatched junction base count. In the germline V gene (reference sequence), CDR1 corresponds to SGHAT and CDR2 to FQDESV. TCRbeta CDR3 regions were amplified from genomic DNA by means of the immunoSEQ Assay, a bias-controlled multiplex PCR. Under the source paper's analysis protocol: Nucleated cell counts per sample were estimated from amplification of reference gene primers within the assay. Sequence reads were collapsed and filtered to measure the absolute abundance of every unique TCRbeta CDR3 rearrangement. For each sample, productive Simpson clonality was calculated as the square root of Simpson's diversity index over productive rearrangements. In its TCRdb copy, this immuneACCESS table keeps in-frame sequences only and misses some clones. Where compared with another copy, unresolved V genes explain less than half of these, and the others have no known cause. The V and J calls and clone size were taken over from that table, and D and trimming were inferred from the DNA. In all, the sample holds about 21,000 clones, and around 89% of those were seen once. The ten largest make up roughly 27% of the sample.

Recombination linked TRBV11-1 to TRBJ2-1, with 8 bases in between that match TRBD2. The source is a human donor with active COVID-19. The donor label of this sample is uncertain. Sequencing was carried out using peripheral blood. CDR3 region: CASSPSGGWNEQFF. Here is the DNA: TGTGCCAGCAGCCCCTCGGGGGGGTGGAATGAGCAGTTCTTC.